Presented here are 30 T cell receptor beta chains from one specimen sequenced in a study of blood T cell repertoires in COVID-19. Produced via immunoSEQ multiplex PCR; TCRdb's table is partial and in-frame only. The sample lists approximately 150,000 clones, 70% to 80% occurring once. Sequences were obtained from PBMCs or T cells enriched from blood (not recorded which). These TCRs come from a woman in her 70s in a cohort exposed to, infected with or recovered from COVID-19 (not recorded which).

A single count supports this clone. The chain recombines TRBV28 with TRBJ1-2; D remains unclear. The CDR3 loop spans 17 amino acids. Germline V gene lookup returns CDR1 MDHEN and CDR2 SYDVKM. V was clipped by 2 bases and J by 1 base, with 17 bases between them. Here the CDR3 DNA reads TGTGCCAGCAGTTTAACCCAATCGCTAAATTTTAACTATGGCTACACCTTC. Its protein product is CASSLTQSLNFNYGYTF.

The V gene is TRBV7-2, the J gene TRBJ2-3; no firm D call. Trimming took off 5 bases at V and 0 bases at J, with 15 bases between the two ends. Germline V lookup: CDR1 SGHTA, CDR2 FQGNSA. CDR3 length: 16 amino acids. The CDR3 bases are TGTGCCAGCAGCCTCGTCTTCAGTTCTAGCACAGATACGCAGTATTTT. As protein: CASSLVFSSSTDTQYF.

The chain is built from TRBV18 and TRBJ2-1; D call uncertain. Germline V gene lookup returns CDR1 KGHSH and CDR2 LQKENI. V shed 3 bases and J shed 7 bases, with 13 bases lying between them. CDR3 length equals 14 residues. CDR3 protein: CASSPEHVRNEQFF. CDR3 bases: TGTGCCAGCTCACCTGAGCACGTCCGGAATGAGCAGTTCTTC.

The chain combines TRBV7-8 with TRBJ2-3; 7 nucleotides line up with TRBD2. Germline V gene data show CDR1 as SGHVS and CDR2 as FQNEAQ. V shed 2 bases and J 2 bases; nucleotides not matched to a gene: 10. This CDR3 is 17 amino acids long. The CDR3 region is CASSLMTGGGDTDTQYF. The CDR3, as DNA: TGTGCCAGCAGCTTAATGACGGGGGGTGGCGACACAGATACGCAGTATTTT.

V is TRBV6-1 and J is TRBJ1-6; a weak D match, TRBD1 (5 bases). Trimming shortened V by 0 bases and J by 9 bases, and 6 bases separated the two germline ends. This CDR3 has 13 amino acids. Germline-derived CDR1 and CDR2 are MNHNS and SASEGT. The CDR3 is CASSEAQGSPLHF. The CDR3, as DNA: TGTGCCAGCAGTGAAGCGCAGGGTTCACCCCTCCACTTT.

Notes on this clone: The same CDR3 also results from other DNA sequences found in this sample. The chain recombines TRBV18 with TRBJ2-7; the D gene is possibly TRBD2 (5 bases). Between the trimmed V and J ends, which lost 5 bases and 3 bases, there was a span of 8 bases. This CDR3 contains 12 residues. Germline-derived CDR1 and CDR2 are KGHSH and LQKENI. CDR3 sequence (DNA): TGTGCCAGCTCAGGAAGCGGCTACGAGCAGTACTTC. Translated: CASSGSGYEQYF.

This rearrangement joins TRBV9 to TRBJ2-2, with 7 bases identical to TRBD1. CDR3 size: 16 residues. J was trimmed by 3 bases and V by 4 bases; bases with no gene match: 9. Looked up from germline, CDR1 is SGDLS and CDR2 is YYNGEE. The CDR3 coding sequence is TGTGCCAGCAGCCCATGGGGACAGAGAGACACCGGGGAGCTGTTTTTT. Amino acid sequence: CASSPWGQRDTGELFF.

CDR3 nucleotide sequence: TGTGCCAGCATGGCCTTGGGGGAGCTGTTTTTT. It codes for CASMALGELFF. The chain couples TRBV12-3 or TRBV12-4 to TRBJ2-2, with unresolved D. This CDR3 contains 11 residues. Trimming pared 7 bases from V and 8 bases from J, leaving 8 bases between.

The gene calls are TRBV7-2 and TRBJ1-5; 9 bases align to TRBD1. Germline V lookup: CDR1 SGHTA, CDR2 FQGNSA. V lost 1 base and J lost 0; bases outside the gene matches: 4. The CDR3 sequence is 17 residues long. This CDR3 is CASSLVGTGNSNQPQHF. The CDR3 coding sequence is TGTGCCAGCAGCTTAGTGGGGACAGGGAATAGCAATCAGCCCCAGCATTTT.

This clone turned up a few times. This sequence joins TRBV5-1 and TRBJ1-5; D might be TRBD1 (6 bases). With 5 bases removed from V and 3 bases from J, the gap between germline ends came to 9 bases. CDR3 length: 13 amino acids. Germline CDR1 and CDR2: SGHRS and YFSETQ. This CDR3 reads CASRQGPNQPQHF. The CDR3, as DNA: TGCGCCAGCAGACAGGGTCCCAATCAGCCCCAGCATTTT.

The chain joins TRBV6-1 to TRBJ2-1; the match to TRBD2 covers 9 bases. Losses at the gene ends were 2 bases for V and 6 bases for J; bases not matched to a gene: 11. The CDR3 runs 17 residues. Germline V gene lookup returns CDR1 MNHNS and CDR2 SASEGT. The CDR3 nucleotides are TGTGCCAGCAGTGAAAGAGCTTGGCTAGCGGGGACCAATGAGCAGTTCTTC. Its translation is CASSERAWLAGTNEQFF.

CDR3 DNA: TGTGCCAGCTCACTACGGGGTTTGTCCACTACCAATAATTCACCCCTCCACTTT. This codes for CASSLRGLSTTNNSPLHF. The rearrangement uses TRBV18 and TRBJ1-6; D remains ambiguous. The CDR3 extends over 18 amino acids. The germline gives CDR1 KGHSH, CDR2 LQKENI. Trimming took off 4 bases at V and 5 bases at J, with 21 bases between the two ends. The variable domain in full, with the rest retrieved from reference TRBV18 and TRBJ1-6, is NAGVMQNPRHLVRRRGQEARLRCSPMKGHSHVYWYRQLPEEGLKFMVYLQKENIIDESGMPKERFSAEFPKEGPSILRIQQVVRGDSAAYFCASSLRGLSTTNNSPLHFGNGTRLTVT.

The chain recombines TRBV5-6 with TRBJ2-7; no reliable D call. V lost 0 bases to trimming and J lost 4 bases, with 8 bases between them. The CDR3 totals 13 residues. The V gene's germline CDR1 is SGHDT and CDR2 YYEEEE. The CDR3 DNA reads as TGTGCCAGCAGCTTGGGCTACCTTTACGAGCAGTACTTC. This codes for CASSLGYLYEQYF.

In its sample, this clone was seen a few times. The rearrangement uses TRBV27 and TRBJ1-2; perhaps TRBD1 as D (5 bases). The CDR3 has 14 residues. Per germline, CDR1 MNHEY and CDR2 SMNVEV (reference sequence). V lost 6 bases, J lost 2 bases, and 13 bases lay in between. The CDR3 sequence: CASRDIRQNYGYTF. DNA of the CDR3: TGTGCCAGCAGGGACATCAGGCAGAACTATGGCTACACCTTC.

The chain combines TRBV11-2 with TRBJ1-6; unclear D gene. With 2 bases removed from V and 10 bases from J, the gap between germline ends came to 6 bases. This CDR3 has 12 amino acids. Germline loops: CDR1 SGHAT, CDR2 FQNNGV. The chain's CDR3 is CASSLMGSPLHF. For the CDR3, the DNA is TGTGCCAGCAGCTTAATGGGCTCACCCCTCCACTTT.

This chain connects TRBV12-5 to TRBJ2-1; TRBD2 agrees at 13 bases. The CDR3 is made up of 15 amino acids. Germline loops: CDR1 LGHNT, CDR2 FRNRAP. Trimming cost V 3 bases and J 4 bases; bases outside gene matches: 0. The CDR3 nucleotides read TGTGCTAGTGGTTTACTAGCGGGAGGGTACAATGAGCAGTTCTTC. It is translated as CASGLLAGGYNEQFF.

J is TRBJ2-3 and V is TRBV15, with 12 bases lining up with TRBD2. V shed 4 bases, J shed 2 bases, and the junction held 4 bases outside the gene matches. The CDR3 sequence is 16 residues long. Germline V gene sequence: CDR1 LNHNV, CDR2 YYDKDF (reference sequence). The CDR3 DNA reads TGTGCCACCAGCAAAAGACTAGCGGGGGTCACAGATACGCAGTATTTT. Its translation: CATSKRLAGVTDTQYF.

This chain joins TRBV18 and TRBJ1-4; 8 bases match TRBD1. The J segment lost 3 bases and the V segment lost 4 bases, leaving 10 bases of the junction unmatched. This CDR3 is built from 17 residues. Per the germline V gene, CDR1 is KGHSH and CDR2 is LQKENI. The CDR3 region has the DNA TGTGCCAGCTCACTCTCTATTGGACAGGGCTCTAATGAAAAACTGTTTTTT. Amino acids: CASSLSIGQGSNEKLFF. Full variable domain (outside the CDR3, taken from reference TRBV18 and TRBJ1-4): NAGVMQNPRHLVRRRGQEARLRCSPMKGHSHVYWYRQLPEEGLKFMVYLQKENIIDESGMPKERFSAEFPKEGPSILRIQQVVRGDSAAYFCASSLSIGQGSNEKLFFGSGTQLSVL.

The chain couples TRBV25-1 to TRBJ2-1, with D hard to call. The germline V gene encodes CDR1 MGHDK and CDR2 SYGVNS. V shed 3 bases and J shed 6 bases, with 6 bases lying between them. CDR3 length: 12 residues. The CDR3 coding sequence is TGTGCCAGCAGTGACCATTCCAATGAGCAGTTCTTC. Protein product: CASSDHSNEQFF.

This clone appeared a few times. The chain carries TRBV27 and TRBJ2-7; 7 nucleotides agree with TRBD2. The junction had 2 bases not matched to a gene; V was cut back by 6 bases and J by 3 bases. Germline values: CDR1 MNHEY, CDR2 SMNVEV (reference sequence). The CDR3 totals 12 residues. Written as DNA, the CDR3 is TGTGCCAGCAGGGCTAGCGGCTACGAGCAGTACTTC. The encoded protein is CASRASGYEQYF.

The J gene is TRBJ2-3, the V gene TRBV28, with D unresolved. The CDR3 runs to 13 residues. V lost 5 bases, J lost 4 bases, and 10 bases lay in between. Germline CDR1 and CDR2: MDHEN and SYDVKM. CDR3 loop: CASSRANADTQYF. The CDR3 DNA is TGTGCCAGCAGTCGCGCGAATGCAGATACGCAGTATTTT.

This chain uses TRBV6-5 with TRBJ2-5, with D possibly being TRBD2 (5 bases). In germline, CDR1 is MNHEY, CDR2 SVGAGI. V was clipped by 6 bases and J by 5 bases, with 16 bases between them. The CDR3 is made up of 14 amino acids. In DNA, the CDR3 is TGTGCCAGCAGGGACTCCCTCACGTTTGAGACCCAGTACTTC. It yields the protein CASRDSLTFETQYF.

The J gene is TRBJ2-1, the V gene TRBV6-5, with TRBD1 identical over 7 bases. The CDR3 length is 15 residues. CDR1 is MNHEY and CDR2 is SVGAGI in the germline V gene. The V segment lost 5 bases and the J segment 0 bases; nucleotides outside the gene matches: 4. For the CDR3, the DNA is TGTGCCAGCAGTCCAGGGGGAAGCTCCTACAATGAGCAGTTCTTC. Protein product: CASSPGGSSYNEQFF.

The rearrangement joins TRBV11-3 to TRBJ2-1; 12 bases line up with TRBD2. The germline V gene encodes CDR1 SGHNT and CDR2 YENEEA. This CDR3 is 18 amino acids long. The junction had 16 bases not matched to a gene; V was cut back by 6 bases and J by 7 bases. CDR3 residues: CASRFGTSGFFTLNEQFF. In DNA form, the CDR3 reads TGTGCCAGCAGATTCGGGACTAGCGGGTTCTTCACCTTGAATGAGCAGTTCTTC.

The rearrangement links TRBV4-2 to TRBJ1-3; D gene uncertain. Looked up from germline, CDR1 is LGHNA and CDR2 is YNFKEQ. The CDR3 contains 16 residues. The ends were cut back, 2 bases at V and 0 bases at J, with 11 bases in the middle. CDR3 in amino acids: CASSQPPHSSGNTIYF. CDR3 in DNA: TGTGCCAGCAGCCAACCTCCTCACAGCTCTGGAAACACCATATATTTT.

The V and J genes are TRBV12-5 and TRBJ1-2; tentatively, D is TRBD1 (6 bases). The CDR3 covers 12 residues. Germline-derived CDR1 and CDR2 are LGHNT and FRNRAP. V gave up 3 bases and J gave up 7 bases, with 9 bases separating them. The CDR3 is CASGLTGSGYTF. The CDR3 DNA follows: TGTGCTAGTGGTTTAACAGGGAGTGGCTACACCTTC.

The rearrangement uses TRBV30 and TRBJ1-6; 12 bases are shared with TRBD1. Germline loops: CDR1 GTSNPN, CDR2 SVGIG (reference sequence). The CDR3 sequence is 15 residues long. With V trimmed by 4 bases and J by 7 bases, 5 bases remained unmatched. CDR3 sequence reads: CAWTKGTGGNSPLHF. CDR3 DNA sequence: TGTGCCTGGACCAAGGGGACAGGGGGCAATTCACCCCTCCACTTT.

This chain joins TRBV20-1 and TRBJ1-1; 9 nucleotides line up with TRBD1. Germline V lookup: CDR1 DFQATT, CDR2 SNEGSKA (reference sequence). Trimming took 3 bases from V and 2 from J; bases not matched to a gene: 13. This CDR3 comprises 17 residues. CDR3 nucleotide sequence: TGCAGTGCTAGTCCCGGGACAGGGTGGCTGTTTAACACTGAAGCTTTCTTT. Translation gives CSASPGTGWLFNTEAFF.

This chain connects TRBV10-1 to TRBJ2-7; 15 bases fit TRBD2. Germline trimming cut 1 base from V and 4 bases from J; bases unmatched to any gene: 8. The CDR3 has 18 residues. Germline V gives CDR1 WNHNN, CDR2 SYGVQD (reference sequence). CDR3 bases: TGCGCCAGCAGTGAGTGGACTAGCGGGAGGGCCACCCTATACGAGCAGTACTTC. Translating gives CASSEWTSGRATLYEQYF.

This rearrangement joins TRBV19 to TRBJ2-1; 9 bases are shared with TRBD2. CDR1 and CDR2 from the germline V gene are LNHDA and SQIVND (reference sequence). Trimming took 1 base from V and 7 from J; bases not matched to a gene: 14. CDR3 size: 18 residues. DNA for the CDR3: TGTGCCAGTAGTATAGTGCCTAGCGGGATGTGGGGACAGAATGAGCAGTTCTTC. It translates to CASSIVPSGMWGQNEQFF.